This T cell receptor beta chain was profiled in a study of T cell repertoires in cytomegalovirus infection. Study-level background: The public TCR beta signatures pointed to both CMV infection and matching HLA type.

Notes on the study in general: The ex vivo response showed dominance by HLA-C-restricted CMV-specific TCR beta clonotypes. Carriers of CMV plus the relevant HLA were identified by cumulative public TCR beta family frequency.

From germline, CDR1 is LGHNT and CDR2 FRNRAP. This CDR3 has 13 amino acids. V was pared by 5 bases and J by 5 bases, with 13 bases between. This clonotype was counted many times. Its matching antigen is unknown. TCRdb passed the reads through MiXCR, listing each CDR3 protein once. The sample lists about 400,000 distinct CDR3 sequences, 18% seen once, with roughly 9% in the top ten. The rearrangement uses TRBV12-5 and TRBJ2-7; D not resolved. Sequencing input: PBMCs. This clonotype was obtained from a human donor in good health (CMV status not recorded). Some clones in this sample may be carry-over from other donors' samples. CDR3: CASGPDLGDEQYF. In DNA, the CDR3 is TGTGCTAGTGGTCCTGATCTAGGCGACGAGCAGTACTTC.